The 10 T cell receptor beta chains listed next were all sequenced from one sample in a study of T-cell memory formation after mild COVID-19. One entry per CDR3 protein, called by TCRdb with MiXCR from the 5' RACE reads. The sample consists of 100,000 or so distinct CDR3 sequences, around 10% of them appearing once. The sample consisted of PBMCs or a T cell subset sorted from them (not recorded which). Source of these receptors: a man aged 18 to 35 who had mild COVID-19 (a few samples of this study predate the infection). Cell type and time point are not known.

CDR3 DNA: TGTGCCAGCAGCCGCGGACTAGCGGGGGGCCCCTCCCAAGAGACCCAGTACTTC. Residues: CASSRGLAGGPSQETQYF. The chain recombines TRBV12-3 or TRBV12-4 with TRBJ2-5; TRBD2 aligns across 14 bases. The J segment lost 1 base and the V segment lost 6 bases, leaving 10 bases of the junction unmatched. This CDR3 has 18 residues.

This clonotype appeared once. V gene TRBV14 combines with J gene TRBJ2-2, with D hard to call. The V end was cut by 4 bases, the J end by 4 bases, with 13 bases between. The V gene's germline CDR1 is SGHDN and CDR2 FVKESK. The CDR3 runs 15 residues. The CDR3 DNA reads TGTGCCAGCAGCCCAGACGTGATCTCCACCGGGGAGCTGTTTTTT. Protein product: CASSPDVISTGELFF.

This clonotype was detected only a few times. The chain joins TRBV29-1 to TRBJ2-1; 10 bases match TRBD1. V lost 6 bases and J lost 7; bases outside the gene matches: 6. The germline gives CDR1 SQVTM, CDR2 ANQGSEA. The CDR3 consists of 13 residues. The CDR3 loop reads CSVPGTGANEQFF. DNA for the CDR3: TGCAGCGTCCCCGGGACAGGGGCTAATGAGCAGTTCTTC.

This clonotype was seen only a few times. The chain combines TRBV5-1 with TRBJ2-1; maybe TRBD2 (6 bases). Germline V lookup: CDR1 SGHRS, CDR2 YFSETQ. CDR3 size: 15 residues. The V and J ends lost 2 bases and 3 bases respectively, with 12 bases between them. The CDR3 DNA follows: TGCGCCAGCAGCTTCGGGGGAGCCAACTACAATGAGCAGTTCTTC. Its translation is CASSFGGANYNEQFF.

This clonotype was recorded many times. V is TRBV12-3 or TRBV12-4 and J is TRBJ2-3; no clear D. V was pared by 9 bases and J by 2 bases, with 12 bases between. The CDR3 has 13 residues. The DNA for the CDR3 is TGTGCCAGTGCCTTGGAAGCCACAGATACGCAGTATTTT. It yields the protein CASALEATDTQYF.

The CDR3 here is CASFRGAGELFF. CDR3 in DNA: TGTGCCAGCTTCAGGGGCGCCGGGGAGCTGTTTTTT. This sequence joins TRBV6-2 or TRBV6-3 and TRBJ2-2; TRBD1 might be the D (6 bases). The V gene's germline CDR1 is MNHEY and CDR2 SVGEGT. V was clipped by 8 bases and J by 6 bases, with 10 bases between them. CDR3 length: 12 amino acids.

This rearrangement joins TRBV27 to TRBJ2-7, with 8 positions matching TRBD2. V lost 5 bases to trimming and J lost 3 bases; unmatched junction nucleotides: 9. The CDR3 covers 15 residues. The germline CDR1 and CDR2 sequences are MNHEY and SMNVEV (reference sequence). DNA of the CDR3: TGTGCCAGCAGTCACGCGGGGGGTGGTAACTACGAGCAGTACGTC. Its translation is CASSHAGGGNYEQYV.

This clonotype showed up many times. The chain has TRBV11-2 and TRBJ2-1; 9 bases align to TRBD1. The CDR3 is made up of 18 amino acids. The germline V gene has CDR1 SGHAT and CDR2 FQNNGV. After removal of 0 bases from V and 7 bases from J, the junction contained 13 bases not matched to a gene. The chain's CDR3 is CASSLEPGTGFGVNEQFF. The CDR3 coding sequence is TGTGCCAGCAGCTTAGAGCCGGGGACAGGGTTCGGCGTGAATGAGCAGTTCTTC.

This clonotype was detected a few times. This sequence joins TRBV5-1 and TRBJ1-1; 7 nucleotides match TRBD1. After removal of 4 bases from V and 0 bases from J, the junction contained 6 bases not matched to a gene. The CDR3 totals 15 residues. Germline V CDR1 and CDR2: SGHRS, YFSETQ. This CDR3 reads CASSPTGQMNTEAFF. The CDR3 bases are TGCGCCAGCAGCCCGACGGGACAGATGAACACTGAAGCTTTCTTT.

This clonotype was recorded a few times. V gene TRBV6-5 combines with J gene TRBJ2-7, with D perhaps being TRBD1 or TRBD2 (7 bases each). Looked up from germline, CDR1 is MNHEY and CDR2 is SVGAGI. The CDR3 is 15 residues long. V lost 2 bases and J 6 bases, leaving 17 bases between the germline ends. CDR3 nucleotides: TGTGCCAGCAGTTACCTCGCGACAGGGAGGGGCGAGCAGTACTTC. Its protein is CASSYLATGRGEQYF.